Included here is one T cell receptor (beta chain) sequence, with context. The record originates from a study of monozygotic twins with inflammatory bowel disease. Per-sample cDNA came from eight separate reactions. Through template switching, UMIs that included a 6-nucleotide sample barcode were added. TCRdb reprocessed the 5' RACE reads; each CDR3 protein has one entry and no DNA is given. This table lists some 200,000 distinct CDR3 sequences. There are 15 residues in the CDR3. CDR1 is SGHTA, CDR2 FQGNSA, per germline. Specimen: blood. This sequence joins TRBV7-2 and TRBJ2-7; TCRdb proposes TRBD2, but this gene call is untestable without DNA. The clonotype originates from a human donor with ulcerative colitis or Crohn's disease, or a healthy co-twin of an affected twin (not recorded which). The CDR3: CASARTSGATYEQYF. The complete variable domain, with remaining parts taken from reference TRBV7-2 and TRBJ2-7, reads GAGVSQSPSNKVTEKGKDVELRCDPISGHTALYWYRQSLGQGLEFLIYFQGNSAPDKSGLPSDRFSAERTGGSVSTLTIQRTQQEDSAVYLCASARTSGATYEQYFGPGTRLTVT.